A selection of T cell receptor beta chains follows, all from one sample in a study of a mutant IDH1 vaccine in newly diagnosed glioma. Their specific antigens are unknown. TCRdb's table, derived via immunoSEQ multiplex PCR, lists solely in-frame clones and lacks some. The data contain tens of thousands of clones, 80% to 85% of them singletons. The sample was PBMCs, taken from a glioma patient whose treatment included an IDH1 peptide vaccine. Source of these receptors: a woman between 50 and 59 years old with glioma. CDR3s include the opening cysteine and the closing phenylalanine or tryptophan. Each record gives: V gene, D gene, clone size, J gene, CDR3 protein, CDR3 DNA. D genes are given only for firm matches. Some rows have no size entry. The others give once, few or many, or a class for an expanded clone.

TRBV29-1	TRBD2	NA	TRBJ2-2	CSVTSGLNTGELFF	TGCAGCGTTACTAGCGGATTGAACACCGGGGAGCTGTTTTTT
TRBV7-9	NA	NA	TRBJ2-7	CASSQTGGATYEQYF	TGTGCCAGCAGCCAGACTGGAGGGGCCACCTACGAGCAGTACTTC
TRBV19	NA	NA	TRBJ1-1	CASSTPPGRDTEAFF	TGTGCCAGTAGTACACCTCCGGGACGGGACACTGAAGCTTTCTTT
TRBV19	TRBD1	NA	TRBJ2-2	CASSKLGTGGRMAGELFF	TGTGCCAGTAGTAAACTTGGGACAGGGGGTAGGATGGCCGGGGAGCTGTTTTTT
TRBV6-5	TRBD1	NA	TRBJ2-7	CASSHGQGSSYEQYF	TGTGCCAGCAGCCACGGACAGGGTAGCTCCTACGAGCAGTACTTC
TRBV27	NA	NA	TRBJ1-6	CASSLRGTGFGSPLHF	TGTGCCAGCAGTTTACGGGGTACAGGGTTCGGTTCACCCCTCCACTTT
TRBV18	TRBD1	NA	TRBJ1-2	CASSPLTGPSNYGYTF	TGTGCCAGCTCACCTTTGACAGGGCCCTCTAACTATGGCTACACCTTC
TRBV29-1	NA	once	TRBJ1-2	CSVEDQGARGYTF	TGCAGCGTTGAAGATCAAGGGGCACGGGGCTACACCTTC
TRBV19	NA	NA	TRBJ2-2	CASTGALNTGELFF	TGTGCCAGTACAGGGGCCCTGAACACCGGGGAGCTGTTTTTT
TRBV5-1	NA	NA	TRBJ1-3	CASSPGTLRNTIYF	TGCGCCAGCAGTCCCGGGACCCTGAGAAACACCATATATTTT
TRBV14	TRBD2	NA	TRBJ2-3	CASSQAGVYTQYF	TGTGCCAGCAGTCAAGCGGGGGTTTATACGCAGTATTTT
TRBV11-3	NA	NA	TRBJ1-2	CASSLSGVGYGYTF	TGTGCCAGCAGCTTATCAGGGGTGGGCTATGGCTACACCTTC
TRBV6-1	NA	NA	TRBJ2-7	CASRPGVGGTYEQYF	TGTGCCAGCAGGCCCGGGGTGGGGGGCACCTACGAGCAGTACTTC